The TCR beta chain described here comes from a study of cytomegalovirus exposure and HLA in healthy donors. Points from the study as a whole: In a later analysis, HLA-C alleles had the fewest associated TCRs, DRB1 alleles the most. Sequencing likely produced, as an artifact, a cluster of highly shared sequence variants. V- and J-gene trimming of TCR beta was linked (in a later analysis) to a missense DCLRE1C variant. Most TCR sequences were rare, but some public TCRs occurred in many donors.

CDR3 length equals 12 residues. Germline assignment: CDR1 PRHDT and CDR2 FYEKMQ (reference sequence). About this clone: Its antigen is currently unknown. Other DNA variants within this sample encode the same CDR3.

The PCR contained 60 Vbeta and 13 Jbeta primers. Clones were sequenced by immunoSEQ multiplex PCR, and TCRdb holds only the in-frame ones, with some missing. The sample holds about 140,000 clones, approximately 80% seen once. Source material: PBMCs. The chain has TRBV13 and TRBJ2-2; no clear D. This TCR was recovered from a woman aged 55-70 years in good health and CMV-seropositive. The CDR3: CFGRLNTGELFF. The CDR3 DNA reads as TGTTTTGGGCGATTGAATACCGGGGAGCTGTTTTTT.